The rows below give T cell receptor beta chains drawn from one sample of a study of beta chain features in type 1 diabetes. Repertoires were generated with immunoSEQ multiplex PCR, while TCRdb's copy carries only in-frame clones and drops some. This repertoire shows some 270,000 clones, 8% found once; its top ten account for roughly 1%. Sample: central memory CD4+ T cells from blood. These TCRs come from a woman between 18 and 29 years old in good health. CDR3s include the opening cysteine and the closing phenylalanine or tryptophan. D genes are given only for firm matches. Some rows have no size entry. The others give once, few or many, or a class for an expanded clone.

j_call | d_call | v_call | clone_size | cdr3_nt | cdr3_aa
TRBJ1-6 | NA | TRBV2 | few | TGTGCCAGCAATCGTCGAGACAGTAATTCACCCCTCCACTTT | CASNRRDSNSPLHF
TRBJ2-1 | NA | TRBV5-6 | few | TGTGCCAGCAGCCCCCGACGGTCGGCCTACAATGAGCAGTTCTTC | CASSPRRSAYNEQFF
TRBJ2-5 | NA | TRBV7-9 | few | TGTGCCAGCAGCTTAGCTGGGGTTTGGGAGACCCAGTACTTC | CASSLAGVWETQYF
TRBJ2-1 | TRBD2 | TRBV2 | NA | TGTGCCGGCAGTGGACTAGCGGGAGTATCATATGAGCAGTTCTTC | CAGSGLAGVSYEQFF
TRBJ2-7 | NA | TRBV5-1 | few | TGCGCCAGCAGCTTCCGGACACCAGCCTACGAGCAGTACTTC | CASSFRTPAYEQYF
TRBJ2-7 | NA | TRBV5-5 | many | TGTGCCAGCAGCTCAAGGGCGATAGTCTACGAGCAGTACTTC | CASSSRAIVYEQYF
TRBJ1-1 | TRBD1 | TRBV19 | few | TGTGCCAGTAGTAAGTACAGGGGCGAATTGAACACTGAAGCTTTCTTT | CASSKYRGELNTEAFF
TRBJ1-1 | NA | TRBV7-2 | NA | TGTGCCAGCAGCTCCACCCCTTCCAGGGGAGGCAAAGCTTTCTTT | CASSSTPSRGGKAFF
TRBJ1-5 | NA | TRBV28 | NA | TGTGCCAGCAGCGCCCGACAAGGTCGATCGCCCCAGCATTTT | CASSARQGRSPQHF
TRBJ2-1 | TRBD2 | TRBV10-3 | NA | TGTGCCATCAGCGATAGCGGGGAGCACTACAATGAGCAGTTCTTC | CAISDSGEHYNEQFF
TRBJ2-7 | NA | TRBV11-1 | NA | TGTGCCAGCAGCTCGGGACGGACCTACGAGCAGTACTTC | CASSSGRTYEQYF
TRBJ1-5 | NA | TRBV7-2 | few | TGTGCCAGCAGCTTAGGTCCAGGAATGAATCAGCCCCAGCATTTT | CASSLGPGMNQPQHF
TRBJ1-1 | NA | TRBV5-1 | NA | TGCGCCAGCAGACAACAGGGGAACACTGAAGCTTTCTTT | CASRQQGNTEAFF
TRBJ2-2 | TRBD2 | TRBV30 | NA | TGTGCCTGGGGGGGTCTAGCGGATCTCACCGGGGAGCTGTTTTTT | CAWGGLADLTGELFF
TRBJ2-1 | TRBD2 | TRBV12-5 | many | TGTGCTAGTGGTCCGGGAGACGGGAGGAATGAGCAGTTCTTC | CASGPGDGRNEQFF
TRBJ2-5 | NA | TRBV6-1 | NA | TGTGCCAGCAGCGGGGGGCGGGAGACCCAGTACTTC | CASSGGRETQYF
TRBJ2-7 | TRBD2 | TRBV4-2 | NA | TGTGCCAGCAGCCAAGATGGCGGGAGGGCCGGCGAGCAGTACTTC | CASSQDGGRAGEQYF
TRBJ2-7 | NA | TRBV21-1 | many | TGTGCCAGCAGCACCGGCTACGAGCAGTACTTC | CASSTGYEQYF
TRBJ1-1 | TRBD1 | TRBV6-5 | NA | TGTGCCAGCAGTTGGGGACAGCTGAACACTGAAGCTTTCTTT | CASSWGQLNTEAFF
TRBJ2-7 | NA | TRBV11-2 | NA | TGTGCCAGCAGCTTGGGTTTAGACTACGAGCAGTACTTC | CASSLGLDYEQYF
TRBJ2-6 | NA | TRBV4-3 | many | TGCGCCAGCAGCCAAGGACAGGTCTCTGGGGCCAACGTCCTGACTTTC | CASSQGQVSGANVLTF
TRBJ2-5 | TRBD2 | TRBV5-8 | few | TGTGCCAGCAGCTTGCAGCCAGCGGGGGGGCAGGAGACCCAGTACTTC | CASSLQPAGGQETQYF